This T cell receptor beta chain stems from a study of beta chain features in type 1 diabetes. Background on the study: Patients looked much like healthy donors when it came to age, gender and cell yields.

The isolated RNA, all of it, was reverse transcribed, so expressed TCRB transcripts were what got sequenced. Some clones are missing from TCRdb's copy, which holds only in-frame ones; the method was immunoSEQ multiplex PCR. The top ten clones hold about 0.02% of a sample with 850,000 to 900,000 clones, 15% to 20% of them seen once. The CDR3 sequence is 17 residues long. Germline CDR1 reads LGHNA; CDR2 reads YSLEER. J gave up 4 bases and V 1 base, and 7 bases lay outside the gene matches. Material for sequencing was naive CD4+ T cells from blood. V is TRBV4-3 and J is TRBJ2-1, with 10 bases aligning to TRBD1. This TCR was sampled from a woman younger than 35 in good health. This CDR3 reads CASSQADRGRRYNEQFF. The CDR3 DNA reads as TGCGCCAGCAGCCAAGCCGACAGGGGGCGAAGATACAATGAGCAGTTCTTC.